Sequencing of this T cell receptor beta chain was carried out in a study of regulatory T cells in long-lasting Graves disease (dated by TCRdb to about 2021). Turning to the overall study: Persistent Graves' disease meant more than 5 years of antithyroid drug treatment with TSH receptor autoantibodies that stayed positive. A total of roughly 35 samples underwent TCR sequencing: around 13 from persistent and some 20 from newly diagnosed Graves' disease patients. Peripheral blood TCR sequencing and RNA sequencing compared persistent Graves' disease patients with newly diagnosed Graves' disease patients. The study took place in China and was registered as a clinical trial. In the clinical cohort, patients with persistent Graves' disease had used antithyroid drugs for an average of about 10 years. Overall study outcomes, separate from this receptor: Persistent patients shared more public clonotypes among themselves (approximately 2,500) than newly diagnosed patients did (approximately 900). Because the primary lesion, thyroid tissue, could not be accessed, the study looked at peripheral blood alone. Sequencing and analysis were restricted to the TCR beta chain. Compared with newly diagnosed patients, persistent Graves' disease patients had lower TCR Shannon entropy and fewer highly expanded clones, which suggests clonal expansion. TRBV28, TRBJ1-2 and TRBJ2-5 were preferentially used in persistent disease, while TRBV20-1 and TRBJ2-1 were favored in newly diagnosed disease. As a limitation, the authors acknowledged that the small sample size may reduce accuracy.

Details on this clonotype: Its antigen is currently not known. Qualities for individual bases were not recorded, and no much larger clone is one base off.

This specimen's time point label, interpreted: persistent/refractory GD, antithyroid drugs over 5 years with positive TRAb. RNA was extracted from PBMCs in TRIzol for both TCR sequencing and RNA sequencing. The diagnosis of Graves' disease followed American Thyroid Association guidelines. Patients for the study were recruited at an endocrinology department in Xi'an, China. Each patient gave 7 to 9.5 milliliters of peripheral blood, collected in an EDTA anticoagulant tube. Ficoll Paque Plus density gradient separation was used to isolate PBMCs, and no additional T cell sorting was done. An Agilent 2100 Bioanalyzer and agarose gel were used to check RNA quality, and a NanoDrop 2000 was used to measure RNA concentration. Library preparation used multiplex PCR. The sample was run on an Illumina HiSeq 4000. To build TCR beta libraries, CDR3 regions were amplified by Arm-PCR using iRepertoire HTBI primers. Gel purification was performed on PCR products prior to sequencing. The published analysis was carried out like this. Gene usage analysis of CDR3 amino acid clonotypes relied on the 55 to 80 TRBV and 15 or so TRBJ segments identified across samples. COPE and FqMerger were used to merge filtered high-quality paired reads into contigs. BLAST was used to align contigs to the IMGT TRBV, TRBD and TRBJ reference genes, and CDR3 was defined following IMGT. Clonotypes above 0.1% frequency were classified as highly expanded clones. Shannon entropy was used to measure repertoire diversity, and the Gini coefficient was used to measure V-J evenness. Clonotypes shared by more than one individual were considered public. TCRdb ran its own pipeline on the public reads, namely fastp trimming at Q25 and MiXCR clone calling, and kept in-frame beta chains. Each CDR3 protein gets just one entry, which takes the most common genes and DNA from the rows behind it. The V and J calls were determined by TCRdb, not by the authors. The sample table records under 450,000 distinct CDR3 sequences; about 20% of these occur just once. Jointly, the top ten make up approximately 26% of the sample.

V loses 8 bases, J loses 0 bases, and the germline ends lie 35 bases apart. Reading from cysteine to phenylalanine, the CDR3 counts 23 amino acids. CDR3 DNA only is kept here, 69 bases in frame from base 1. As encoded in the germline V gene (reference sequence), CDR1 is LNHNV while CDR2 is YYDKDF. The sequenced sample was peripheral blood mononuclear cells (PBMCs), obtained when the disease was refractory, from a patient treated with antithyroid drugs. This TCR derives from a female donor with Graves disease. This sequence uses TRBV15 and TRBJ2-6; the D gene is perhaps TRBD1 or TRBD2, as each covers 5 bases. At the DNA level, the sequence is TGTGCCACCGGGTATAGCGACCACCCGGGACCCTGGGAACCGGGCTCTGGGGCCAACGTCCTGACTTTC. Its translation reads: CATGYSDHPGPWEPGSGANVLTF.